This TCR beta chain appears in the sequencing data of a study of T cell responses to AZD1222 COVID-19 vaccine. Regarding this clone: Its antigen is not identified.

Study-wide results and caveats: White British people made up most donors, females outnumbered males, and clonal diversity was possibly underestimated. Mapped onto spike, vaccine-associated CD4 TCRs spanned it and were dominant at 160-218 and 743-854.

Sequencing was performed with immunoSEQ multiplex PCR; in TCRdb, only in-frame clones are kept and a portion is missing. This repertoire shows some 150,000 clones, about nine tenths found once; its top ten account for about 3%. The source material was peripheral blood, sampled on day 0 of MenACWY control vaccination. The TCR originated in an adult in good health.

CDR3 nucleotide sequence: TGTGCCTGGAGAAAAGCGGGGGGCTACAATGAGCAGTTCTTC. Translated: CAWRKAGGYNEQFF. The rearrangement uses TRBV30 and TRBJ2-1, with 9 bases matching TRBD2. V lost 3 bases and J lost 3; bases outside the gene matches: 3. The CDR3 covers 14 residues. CDR1 GTSNPN and CDR2 SVGIG come from the germline V gene (reference sequence). The full variable domain, with the rest looked up from reference TRBV30 and TRBJ2-1, is SQTIHQWPATLVQPVGSPLSLECTVEGTSNPNLYWYRQAAGRGLQLLFYSVGIGQISSEVPQNLSASRPQDRQFILSSKKLLLSDSGFYLCAWRKAGGYNEQFFGPGTRLTVL.